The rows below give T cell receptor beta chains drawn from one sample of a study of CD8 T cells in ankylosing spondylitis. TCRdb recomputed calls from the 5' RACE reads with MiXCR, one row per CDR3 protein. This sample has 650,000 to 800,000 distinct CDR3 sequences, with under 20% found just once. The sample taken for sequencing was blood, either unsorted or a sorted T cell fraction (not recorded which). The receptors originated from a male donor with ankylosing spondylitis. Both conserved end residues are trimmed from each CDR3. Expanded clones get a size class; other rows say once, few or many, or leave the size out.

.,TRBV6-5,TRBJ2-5,ASSYSDWETQY
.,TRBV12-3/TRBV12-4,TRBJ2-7,ASINNPGTGPYEQY
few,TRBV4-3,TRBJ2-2,ASSHRAGTGELF
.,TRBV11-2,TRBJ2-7,ASSFEPEGYEQY
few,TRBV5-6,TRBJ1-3,ASKARASVAIY
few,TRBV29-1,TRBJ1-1,SVLGAKGEAF
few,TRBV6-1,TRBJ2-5,ASSSMGQGEETQY
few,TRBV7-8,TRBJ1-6,ASSLGGSSSYNSPLH
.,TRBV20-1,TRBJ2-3,SAFGPNLAGLSTDTQY
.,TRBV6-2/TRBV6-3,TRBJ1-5,ASRTPNEGRSTYSNQPQH
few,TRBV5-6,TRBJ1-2,ASSLVRTGGEDGYT
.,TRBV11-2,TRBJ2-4,ASSLEAGGVKGAKNIQY
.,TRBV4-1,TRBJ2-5,ASSQQIAGGQETQY
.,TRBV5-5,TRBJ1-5,ASSPQSTGYSNQPQH
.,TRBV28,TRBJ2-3,ASSLMTRKAHTDTQY
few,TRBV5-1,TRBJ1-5,ASSLGGKNQPQH